This T cell receptor beta chain came from a study of a mutant IDH1 vaccine in newly diagnosed glioma. Study-level information: Among treated patients, 62.5% were male and about 40% female, and mean age was around 40 years. Most patients had received both radiotherapy and temozolomide, the prior options being radiotherapy, temozolomide, or both.

CDR1 SGHRS and CDR2 YFSETQ come from the germline V gene. V lost 5 bases and J lost 1; bases outside the gene matches: 4. This CDR3 is 15 amino acids long. The time point is: week 11, during vaccination. What each vaccine dose contained was 300 ug of mutant IDH1 20-mer peptide, accompanied by topical imiquimod. New WHO grade 3 or 4 astrocytomas that were IDH1-mutant and ATRX-lost had been found in donors. Of note for this clone: Its antigen is still unknown.

Assay: immunoSEQ multiplex PCR; the TCRdb copy retains only in-frame clones and omits some. The sample lists about 110,000 clones; 85% to 90% were seen once. This clonotype originated in a woman aged 45-59 years with glioma. This rearrangement joins TRBV5-1 to TRBJ1-5, with 9 bases lining up with TRBD1. Here the sequenced sample was PBMCs, taken from a glioma patient whose treatment included an IDH1 peptide vaccine. Here the CDR3 reads CASRVGTGSNQPQHF. The CDR3 DNA reads as TGCGCCAGCAGGGTCGGGACAGGGAGCAATCAGCCCCAGCATTTT.